Listed below are T cell receptor beta chains from one sample, sequenced in a study of T-cell memory formation after mild COVID-19. TCRdb re-called the 5' RACE reads through MiXCR, storing one row per CDR3 protein. The sample lists about 470,000 distinct CDR3 sequences; around a sixth were seen once. Sequencing was performed on PBMCs or a T cell subset sorted from them (not recorded which). The receptors derive from an adult woman who had mild COVID-19 (a few samples of this study predate the infection). Cell type and time point are not known. Both conserved end residues are part of each CDR3. A D gene is named only where the DNA matches it firmly. Clone sizes are given selectively: once, few, many, or a class where the clone is expanded.

cdr3_length d_call clone_size j_call v_call cdr3_nt cdr3_aa
14 NA once TRBJ1-5 TRBV4-1 TGCGCCAGCAGCCCGGATCCGCCCAATCAGCCCCAGCATTTT CASSPDPPNQPQHF
16 NA once TRBJ2-3 TRBV6-1 TGTGCCAGCATTGGGTCGGGGCTTTTTCGAACAGATACGCAGTATTTT CASIGSGLFRTDTQYF
16 NA NA TRBJ1-4 TRBV6-5 TGTGCCAGCAGTTCCCAGTTTCAGGGGATTAATGAAAAACTGTTTTTT CASSSQFQGINEKLFF
16 TRBD2 few TRBJ2-1 TRBV12-3/TRBV12-4 TGTGCCAGCAGTCCACAGGGGCGGGGGGGCCTCTATGAGCAGTTCTTC CASSPQGRGGLYEQFF
14 NA NA TRBJ1-5 TRBV6-5 TGTGCCAGCAGACTCGGCCAGGGGAATCAGCCCCAGCATTTT CASRLGQGNQPQHF
17 TRBD1 NA TRBJ2-7 TRBV5-1 TGCGCCAGCAGCCCGGGACAGGATCTGCCACGGGACTACGAGCAGTACTTC CASSPGQDLPRDYEQYF
13 NA few TRBJ1-1 TRBV20-1 TGCAGTGCTAGAGATCGGTCGGCAGACGAAGCTTTCTTT CSARDRSADEAFF
15 TRBD1 few TRBJ1-1 TRBV4-2 TGTGCCAGCAGCCAGGACAGGGGCAGGAACACTGAAGCTTTCTTT CASSQDRGRNTEAFF
15 NA few TRBJ2-3 TRBV12-3/TRBV12-4 TGTGCCAGCAGTTTAGAATTTGCCGGCACAGATACGCAGTATTTT CASSLEFAGTDTQYF
15 NA few TRBJ1-5 TRBV4-3 TGCGCCAGCAGCCAGAACCACAGGGGCAATCAGCCCCAGCATTTT CASSQNHRGNQPQHF
14 NA NA TRBJ1-3 TRBV20-1 TGCAGTGCTACCCAGGGGAGCTCTGGAAACACCATATATTTT CSATQGSSGNTIYF
13 NA few TRBJ1-5 TRBV30 TGTGCCTGGAGTATGGGACCCAATCAGCCCCAGCATTTT CAWSMGPNQPQHF
15 NA many TRBJ2-2 TRBV9 TGTGCCAGCAGCGTCCGGACAGAGAACACCGGGGAGCTGTTTTTT CASSVRTENTGELFF
15 NA NA TRBJ2-7 TRBV15 TGTGCCACCAAAGCGGGACAGGACTCCTCCTACGAGCAGTACTTC CATKAGQDSSYEQYF
15 TRBD1 NA TRBJ1-3 TRBV12-3/TRBV12-4 TGTGCCAGCAGTGCACAGGGGTTGTCTGGAAACACCATATATTTT CASSAQGLSGNTIYF
14 TRBD1 NA TRBJ2-1 TRBV20-1 TGCAGTGCTAGAGATTCAGGGGGATACAATGAGCAGTTCTTC CSARDSGGYNEQFF
12 NA few TRBJ2-5 TRBV29-1 TGCAGCGTTGTGTCTAACGAAGGGACCCAGTACTTC CSVVSNEGTQYF
15 NA few TRBJ2-1 TRBV12-3/TRBV12-4 TGTGCCAGCAGTTTTGACCGCGACTCCTACAATGAGCAGTTCTTC CASSFDRDSYNEQFF
12 NA NA TRBJ2-1 TRBV3-1 TGTGCCAGCAGCCCCGTCCACAATGAGCAGTTCTTC CASSPVHNEQFF
11 NA NA TRBJ2-1 TRBV7-9 TGTGCCAGCAGCTTACGTCCTGAGCAGTTCTTC CASSLRPEQFF
15 NA few TRBJ2-7 TRBV6-1 TGTGCCAGCAGTGAAAGGACAGCGAGCTCCTACGAGCAGTACTTC CASSERTASSYEQYF
15 TRBD2 NA TRBJ2-1 TRBV15 TGTGCCACCAGCAGGAGCGGGGGGGGATACAATGAGCAGTTCTTC CATSRSGGGYNEQFF
14 TRBD2 NA TRBJ2-1 TRBV13 TGTGCCAGCTGGGGACTAGCGGGAGAGGATGAGCAGTTCTTC CASWGLAGEDEQFF
16 TRBD2 NA TRBJ2-3 TRBV19 TGTGCCAGTAGGGGACTAGCGGGAACTAGAACAGATACGCAGTATTTT CASRGLAGTRTDTQYF
17 TRBD2 few TRBJ2-5 TRBV7-7 TGTGCTAGCAGCCCGGGACTAGCGGGAGGATACGGGGAGACCCAGTACTTC CASSPGLAGGYGETQYF
14 NA NA TRBJ1-4 TRBV12-3/TRBV12-4 TGTGCCAGCAGTTTAGGAGGGGCCGGTGAAAAACTGTTTTTT CASSLGGAGEKLFF
15 TRBD2 few TRBJ2-3 TRBV29-1 TGCAGCGTTGGGACTAGCGGAAGCTTCACAGATACGCAGTATTTT CSVGTSGSFTDTQYF
14 TRBD1 NA TRBJ2-7 TRBV15 TGTGCCACCAGCAGAGGACAGGGGCCCTACGAGCAGTACTTC CATSRGQGPYEQYF
15 NA NA TRBJ2-3 TRBV15 TGTGCCACCAGCAGACTAGTTAAGGCCCCAGATACGCAGTATTTT CATSRLVKAPDTQYF
13 TRBD1 few TRBJ2-7 TRBV28 TGTGCCAGCAGTAAGGACAGGGGGAACGAGCAGTACTTC CASSKDRGNEQYF
16 NA NA TRBJ2-3 TRBV12-3/TRBV12-4 TGTGCCACCGCTTCGGGGGGCCAAATCCGCACCGATACGCAGTATTTT CATASGGQIRTDTQYF
14 TRBD1 NA TRBJ2-7 TRBV3-1 TGTGCCAGCAGCCAAGGGGACAGCTCCTACGAGCAGTACTTC CASSQGDSSYEQYF